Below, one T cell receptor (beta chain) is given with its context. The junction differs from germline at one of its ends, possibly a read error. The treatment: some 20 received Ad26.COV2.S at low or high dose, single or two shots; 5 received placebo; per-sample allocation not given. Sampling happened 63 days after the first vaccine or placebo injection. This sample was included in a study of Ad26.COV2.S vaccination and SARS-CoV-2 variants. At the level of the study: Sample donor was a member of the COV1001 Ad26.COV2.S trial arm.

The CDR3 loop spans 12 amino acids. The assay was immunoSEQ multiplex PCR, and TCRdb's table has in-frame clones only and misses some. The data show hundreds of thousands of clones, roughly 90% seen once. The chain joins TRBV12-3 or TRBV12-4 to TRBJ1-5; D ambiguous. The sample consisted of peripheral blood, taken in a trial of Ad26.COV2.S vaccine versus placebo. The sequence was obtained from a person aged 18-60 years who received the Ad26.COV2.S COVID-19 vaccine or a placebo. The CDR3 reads CASSNRDPGMSF. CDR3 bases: TGTGCCAGCAGTAACCGGGATCCGGGTATGTCGTTT.